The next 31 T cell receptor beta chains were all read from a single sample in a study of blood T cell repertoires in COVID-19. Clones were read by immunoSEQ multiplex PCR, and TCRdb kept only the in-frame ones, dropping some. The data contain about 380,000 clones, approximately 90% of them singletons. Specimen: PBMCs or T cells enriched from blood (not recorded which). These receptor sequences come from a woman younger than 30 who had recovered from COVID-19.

In nucleotides, the CDR3 is TGTGCCAGCAGCTCAGGACTGGAGACCTACAATGAGCAGTTCTTC. As protein: CASSSGLETYNEQFF. The J gene is TRBJ2-1, the V gene TRBV11-2, with D maybe TRBD2 (5 bases). Trimming cost V 4 bases and J 2 bases, with 12 bases left between them. The CDR3 loop spans 15 amino acids. Per germline, CDR1 SGHAT and CDR2 FQNNGV.

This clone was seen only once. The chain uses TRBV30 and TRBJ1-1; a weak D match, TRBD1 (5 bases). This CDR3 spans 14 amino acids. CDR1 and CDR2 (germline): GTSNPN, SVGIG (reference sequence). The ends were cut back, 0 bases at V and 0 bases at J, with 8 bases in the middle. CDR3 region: CAWSVDSVNTEAFF. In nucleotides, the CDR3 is TGTGCCTGGAGTGTAGACAGCGTGAACACTGAAGCTTTCTTT.

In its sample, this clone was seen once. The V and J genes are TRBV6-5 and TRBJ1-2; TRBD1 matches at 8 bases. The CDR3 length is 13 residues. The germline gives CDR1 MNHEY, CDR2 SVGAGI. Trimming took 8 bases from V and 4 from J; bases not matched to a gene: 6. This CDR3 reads CASGTGGVYGYTF. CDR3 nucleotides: TGTGCCAGCGGTACAGGGGGAGTCTATGGCTACACCTTC.

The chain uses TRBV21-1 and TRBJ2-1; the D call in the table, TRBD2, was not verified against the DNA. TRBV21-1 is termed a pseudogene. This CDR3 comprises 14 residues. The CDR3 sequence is CASSKASTANEQFF. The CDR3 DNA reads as TGTGCCAGCAGCAAAGCATCAACTGCCAATGAGCAGTTCTTC.

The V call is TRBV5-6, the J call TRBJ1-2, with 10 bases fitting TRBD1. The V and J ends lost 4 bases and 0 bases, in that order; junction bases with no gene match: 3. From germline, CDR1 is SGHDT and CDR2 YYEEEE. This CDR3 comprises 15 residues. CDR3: CASSTGTGANYGYTF. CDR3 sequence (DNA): TGTGCCAGCAGCACGGGGACAGGGGCTAACTATGGCTACACCTTC.

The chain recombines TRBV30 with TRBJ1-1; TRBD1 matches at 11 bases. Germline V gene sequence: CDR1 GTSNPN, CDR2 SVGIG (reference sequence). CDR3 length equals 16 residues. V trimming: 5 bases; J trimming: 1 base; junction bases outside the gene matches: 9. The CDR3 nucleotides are TGTGCCTGGCGCCCGGGGGACAGGGGGTGGAACACTGAAGCTTTCTTT. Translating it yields CAWRPGDRGWNTEAFF.

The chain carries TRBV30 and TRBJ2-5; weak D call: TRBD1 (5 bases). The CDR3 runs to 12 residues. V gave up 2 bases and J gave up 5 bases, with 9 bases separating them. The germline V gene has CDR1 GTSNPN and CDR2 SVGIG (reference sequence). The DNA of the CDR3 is TGTGCCTGGAGTTTTTACAGGGAGACCCAGTACTTC. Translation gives CAWSFYRETQYF.

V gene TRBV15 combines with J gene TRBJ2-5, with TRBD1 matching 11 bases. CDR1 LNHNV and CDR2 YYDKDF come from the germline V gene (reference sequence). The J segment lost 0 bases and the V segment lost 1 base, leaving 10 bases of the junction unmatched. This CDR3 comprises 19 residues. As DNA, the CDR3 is TGTGCCACCAGCAGAGCCCGGGGGACAGGGGGTTGGTACCAAGAGACCCAGTACTTC. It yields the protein CATSRARGTGGWYQETQYF.

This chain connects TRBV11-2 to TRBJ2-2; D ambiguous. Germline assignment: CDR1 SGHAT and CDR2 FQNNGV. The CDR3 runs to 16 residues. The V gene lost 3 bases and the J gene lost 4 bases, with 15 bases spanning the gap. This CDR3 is CASSFYSSTSTGELFF. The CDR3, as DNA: TGTGCCAGCAGCTTTTACAGCTCCACGAGCACCGGGGAGCTGTTTTTT.

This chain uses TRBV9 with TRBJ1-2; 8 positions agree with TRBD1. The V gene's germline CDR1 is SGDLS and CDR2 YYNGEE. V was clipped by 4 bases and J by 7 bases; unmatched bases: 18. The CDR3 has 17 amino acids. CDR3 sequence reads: CASSSTKDRAVMVGYTF. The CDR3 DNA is TGTGCCAGCAGCTCCACAAAGGACAGGGCGGTCATGGTTGGCTACACCTTC.

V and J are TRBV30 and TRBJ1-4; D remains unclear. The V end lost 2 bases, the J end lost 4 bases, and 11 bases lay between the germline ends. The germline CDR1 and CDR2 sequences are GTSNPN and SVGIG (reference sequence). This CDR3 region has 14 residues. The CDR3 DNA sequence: TGTGCCTGGAGTCAGGCAGCCCTTAATGAAAAACTGTTTTTT. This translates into CAWSQAALNEKLFF.

CDR3 nucleotide sequence: TGTGCCAGCAGCCTTAACTACGAGCAGTTCTTC. This encodes CASSLNYEQFF. The chain is built from TRBV7-9 and TRBJ2-1, with D unresolved. The V end was cut by 5 bases, the J end by 10 bases, with 9 bases between. The CDR3 runs to 11 residues. Per the germline V gene, CDR1 is SEHNR and CDR2 is FQNEAQ (reference sequence). Looking up the rest from reference TRBV7-9 and TRBJ2-1 gives the full variable domain: DTGVSQNPRHKITKRGQNVTFRCDPISEHNRLYWYRQTLGQGPEFLTYFQNEAQLEKSRLLSDRFSAERPKGSFSTLEIQRTEQGDSAMYLCASSLNYEQFFGPGTRLTVL.

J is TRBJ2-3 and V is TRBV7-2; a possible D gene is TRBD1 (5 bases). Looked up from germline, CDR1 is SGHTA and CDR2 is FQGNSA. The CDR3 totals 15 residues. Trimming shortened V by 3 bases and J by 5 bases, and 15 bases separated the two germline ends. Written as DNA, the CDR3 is TGTGCCAGCAGCTTGGGGCGTATAGGGATAGATACGCAGTATTTT. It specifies CASSLGRIGIDTQYF.

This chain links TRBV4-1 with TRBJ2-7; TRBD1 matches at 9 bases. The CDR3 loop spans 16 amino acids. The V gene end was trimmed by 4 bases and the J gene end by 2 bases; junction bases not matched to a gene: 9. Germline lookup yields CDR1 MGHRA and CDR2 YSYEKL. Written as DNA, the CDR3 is TGCGCCAGCAGCCGTAGACAGGGGGTATCTCCCTACGAGCAGTACTTC. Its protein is CASSRRQGVSPYEQYF.

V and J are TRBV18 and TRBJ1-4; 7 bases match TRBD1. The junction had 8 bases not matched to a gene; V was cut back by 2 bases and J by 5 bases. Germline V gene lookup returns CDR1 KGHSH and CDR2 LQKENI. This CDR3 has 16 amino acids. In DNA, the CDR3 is TGTGCCAGCTCACCATTCCAGACAGGGCGCAATGAAAAACTGTTTTTT. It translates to CASSPFQTGRNEKLFF.

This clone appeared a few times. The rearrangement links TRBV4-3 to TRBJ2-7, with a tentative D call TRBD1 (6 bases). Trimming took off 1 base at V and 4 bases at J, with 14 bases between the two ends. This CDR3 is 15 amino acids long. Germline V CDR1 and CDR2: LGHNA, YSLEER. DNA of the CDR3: TGCGCCAGCAGCCAAGTTCTGGGGGCAGTATACGAGCAGTACTTC. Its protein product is CASSQVLGAVYEQYF.

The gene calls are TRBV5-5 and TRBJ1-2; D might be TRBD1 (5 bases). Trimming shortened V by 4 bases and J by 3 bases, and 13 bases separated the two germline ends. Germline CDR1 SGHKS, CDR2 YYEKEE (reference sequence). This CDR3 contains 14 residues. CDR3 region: CASSPRTTDYGYTF. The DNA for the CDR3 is TGTGCCAGCAGCCCCCGGACAACTGACTATGGCTACACCTTC.

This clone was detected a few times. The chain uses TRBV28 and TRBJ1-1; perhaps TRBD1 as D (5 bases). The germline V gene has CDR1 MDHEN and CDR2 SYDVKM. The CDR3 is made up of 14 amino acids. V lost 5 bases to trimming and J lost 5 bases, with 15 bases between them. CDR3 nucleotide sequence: TGTGCCAGCAGTGCCCTCCAGGGATGGACTGAAGCTTTCTTT. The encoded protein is CASSALQGWTEAFF. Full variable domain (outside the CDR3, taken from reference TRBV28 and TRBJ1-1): DVKVTQSSRYLVKRTGEKVFLECVQDMDHENMFWYRQDPGLGLRLIYFSYDVKMKEKGDIPEGYSVSREKKERFSLILESASTNQTSMYLCASSALQGWTEAFFGQGTRLTVV.

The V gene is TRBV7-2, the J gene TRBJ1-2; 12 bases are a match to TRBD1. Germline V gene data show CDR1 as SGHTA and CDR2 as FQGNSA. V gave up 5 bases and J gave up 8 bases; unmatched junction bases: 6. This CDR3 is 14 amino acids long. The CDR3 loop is CASSVHGTGGGYTF. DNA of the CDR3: TGTGCCAGCAGCGTTCACGGGACAGGGGGCGGCTACACCTTC.

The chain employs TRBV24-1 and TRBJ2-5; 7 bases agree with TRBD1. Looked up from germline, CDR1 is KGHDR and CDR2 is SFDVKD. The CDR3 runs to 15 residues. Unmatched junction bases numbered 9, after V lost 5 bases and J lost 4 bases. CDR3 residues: CATSGGQTLGETQYF. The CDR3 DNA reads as TGTGCCACCAGTGGGGGACAGACACTTGGAGAGACCCAGTACTTC.

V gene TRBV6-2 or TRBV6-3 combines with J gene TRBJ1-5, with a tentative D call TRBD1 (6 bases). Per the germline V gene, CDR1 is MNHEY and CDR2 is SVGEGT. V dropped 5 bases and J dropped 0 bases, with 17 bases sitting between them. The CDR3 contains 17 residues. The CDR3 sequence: CASSKPTGKYSNQPQHF. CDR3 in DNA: TGTGCCAGCAGTAAGCCTACAGGGAAATATAGCAATCAGCCCCAGCATTTT.

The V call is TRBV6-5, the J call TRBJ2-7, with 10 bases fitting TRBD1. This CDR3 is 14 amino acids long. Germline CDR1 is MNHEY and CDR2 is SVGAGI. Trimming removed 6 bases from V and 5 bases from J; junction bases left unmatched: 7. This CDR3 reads CASSYGTGEDEQYF. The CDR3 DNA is TGTGCCAGCAGCTACGGGACAGGGGAGGACGAGCAGTACTTC.

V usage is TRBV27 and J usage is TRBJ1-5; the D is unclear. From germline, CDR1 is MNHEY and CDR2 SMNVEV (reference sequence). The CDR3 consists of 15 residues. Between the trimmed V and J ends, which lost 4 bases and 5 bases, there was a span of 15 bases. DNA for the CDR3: TGTGCCAGCAGTTCCACTTCCGGGAGATATCAGCCCCAGCATTTT. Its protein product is CASSSTSGRYQPQHF.

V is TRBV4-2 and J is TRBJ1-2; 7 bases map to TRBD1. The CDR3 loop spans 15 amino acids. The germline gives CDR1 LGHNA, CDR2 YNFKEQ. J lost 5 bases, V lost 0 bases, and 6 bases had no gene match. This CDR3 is CASSQETGVWYGYTF. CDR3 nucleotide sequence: TGTGCCAGCAGCCAAGAAACAGGGGTATGGTATGGCTACACCTTC.

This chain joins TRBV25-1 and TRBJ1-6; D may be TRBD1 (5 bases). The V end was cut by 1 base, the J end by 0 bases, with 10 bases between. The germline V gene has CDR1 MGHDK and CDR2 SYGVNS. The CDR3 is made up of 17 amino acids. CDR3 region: CASSEWGASSYNSPLHF. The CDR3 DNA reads TGTGCCAGCAGTGAATGGGGCGCGAGCTCCTATAATTCACCCCTCCACTTT.

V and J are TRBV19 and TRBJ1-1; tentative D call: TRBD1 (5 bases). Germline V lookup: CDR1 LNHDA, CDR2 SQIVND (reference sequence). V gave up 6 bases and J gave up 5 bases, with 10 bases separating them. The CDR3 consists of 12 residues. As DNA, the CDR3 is TGTGCCAGTAGGGCGGGGGATACTGAAGCTTTCTTT. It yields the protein CASRAGDTEAFF.

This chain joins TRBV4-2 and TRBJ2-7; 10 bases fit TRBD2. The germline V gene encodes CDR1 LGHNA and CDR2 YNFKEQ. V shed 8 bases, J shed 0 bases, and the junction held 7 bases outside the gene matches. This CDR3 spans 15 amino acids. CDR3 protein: CASSVAGGNSYEQYF. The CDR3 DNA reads TGTGCCAGCTCTGTAGCGGGGGGCAACTCCTACGAGCAGTACTTC.

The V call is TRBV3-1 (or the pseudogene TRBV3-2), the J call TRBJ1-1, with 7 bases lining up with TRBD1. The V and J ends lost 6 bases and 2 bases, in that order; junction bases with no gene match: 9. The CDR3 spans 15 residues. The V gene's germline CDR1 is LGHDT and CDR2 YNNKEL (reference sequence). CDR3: CASRDLGDRNTEAFF. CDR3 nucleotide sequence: TGTGCCAGCAGAGACTTGGGGGACAGAAACACTGAAGCTTTCTTT.

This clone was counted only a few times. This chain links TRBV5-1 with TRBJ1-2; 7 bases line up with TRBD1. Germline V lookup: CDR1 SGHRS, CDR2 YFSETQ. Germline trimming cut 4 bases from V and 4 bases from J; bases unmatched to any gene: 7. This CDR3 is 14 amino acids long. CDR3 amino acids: CASSEGASGYGYTF. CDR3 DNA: TGCGCCAGCAGCGAGGGGGCGTCGGGCTATGGCTACACCTTC. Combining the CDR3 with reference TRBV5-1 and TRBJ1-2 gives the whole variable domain KAGVTQTPRYLIKTRGQQVTLSCSPISGHRSVSWYQQTPGQGLQFLFEYFSETQRNKGNFPGRFSGRQFSNSRSEMNVSTLELGDSALYLCASSEGASGYGYTFGSGTRLTVV.

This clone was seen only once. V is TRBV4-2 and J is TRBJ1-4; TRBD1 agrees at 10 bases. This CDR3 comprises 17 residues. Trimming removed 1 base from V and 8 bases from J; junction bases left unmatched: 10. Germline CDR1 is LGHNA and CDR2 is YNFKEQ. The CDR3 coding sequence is TGTGCCAGCAGCCAAGGACAGGGGGCGCTGGATTGGGAAAAACTGTTTTTT. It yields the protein CASSQGQGALDWEKLFF.

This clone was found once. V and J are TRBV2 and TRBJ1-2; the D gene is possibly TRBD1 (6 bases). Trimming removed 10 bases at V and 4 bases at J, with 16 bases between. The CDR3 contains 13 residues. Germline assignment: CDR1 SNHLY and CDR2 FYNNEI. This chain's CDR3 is CATDMTGTYGYTF. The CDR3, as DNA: TGTGCCACCGATATGACAGGAACCTATGGCTACACCTTC. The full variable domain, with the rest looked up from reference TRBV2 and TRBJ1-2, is EPEVTQTPSHQVTQMGQEVILRCVPISNHLYFYWYRQILGQKVEFLVSFYNNEISEKSEIFDDQFSVERPDGSNFTLKIRSTKLEDSAMYFCATDMTGTYGYTFGSGTRLTVV.